The clone carrying this T cell receptor beta chain was seen ten or more times. What it binds is unknown. Libraries were made from TCR beta cDNA, and they carried unique molecular identifiers. Input populations of about 1 to 11 million T cells gave rise to around 480,000 cDNA molecules. From the PCR reads, TCRdb called clonotypes with MiXCR, one entry per CDR3 protein. This repertoire shows around 200,000 distinct CDR3 sequences, approximately 30% found once; its top ten account for roughly 3.5%. Germline values: CDR1 MNHEY, CDR2 SMNVEV (reference sequence). The CDR3 length is 15 residues. Trimming took 5 bases from V and 6 from J, leaving 19 bases between them. This sample is part of a study of post-analysis software for immune sequencing data. On the study more broadly: Relapsing-remitting, secondary progressive and progressive-relapsing multiple sclerosis courses were included. Study-wide findings and caveats: The authors found that F measure strongly co-clustered same-batch samples. Significantly lower normalized Chao1 diversity was found in patients with multiple sclerosis relative to controls. A handful of TRBV segments appeared more often in patients than in controls, and TRBV5-6, TRBV5-1 and TRBV20-1 were among these.

The sequencing sample was made of blood. The clonotype comes from a girl aged 2-17 years with multiple sclerosis. The chain couples TRBV27 to TRBJ1-2; D is unclear. The CDR3 DNA follows: TGTGCCAGCAGTCCCTCACAGAGTTTAGGCAATGGCTACACCTTC. Translation: CASSPSQSLGNGYTF.